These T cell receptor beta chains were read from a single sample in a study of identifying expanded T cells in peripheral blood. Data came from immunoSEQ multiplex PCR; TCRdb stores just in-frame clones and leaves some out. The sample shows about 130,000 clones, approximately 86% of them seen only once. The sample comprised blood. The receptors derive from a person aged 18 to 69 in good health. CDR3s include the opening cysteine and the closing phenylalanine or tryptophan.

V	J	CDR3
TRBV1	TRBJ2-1	CTSSQDKPEFF
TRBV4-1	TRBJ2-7	CASSQVPGDYEQYF
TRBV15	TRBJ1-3	CATSRFFSGNTIYF
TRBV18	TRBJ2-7	CASSPGQGAYEQYF
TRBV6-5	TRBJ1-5	CASSDRGRGQPQHF
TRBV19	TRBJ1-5	CASSIGGKNQPQHF
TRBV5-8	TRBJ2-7	CASSLTDSYEQYF
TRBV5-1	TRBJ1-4	CASSFNPGMDNEKLFF
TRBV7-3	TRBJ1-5	CASSINDQPQHF
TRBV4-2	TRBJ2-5	CASSQGRGGQETQYF
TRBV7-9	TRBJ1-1	CASSPLPWEAFF
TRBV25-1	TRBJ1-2	CASSDSGRADYGYTF
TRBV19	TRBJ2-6	CASSIGATSGANVLTF
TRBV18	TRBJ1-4	CASSSGTSGVNEKLFF
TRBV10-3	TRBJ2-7	CAISERSNYEQYF
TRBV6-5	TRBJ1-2	CASSFAGVGYGYTF
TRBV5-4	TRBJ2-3	CASSLYRLAGGRDTQYF
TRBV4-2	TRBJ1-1	CASSQEWTAEAFF
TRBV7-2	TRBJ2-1	CASSRSRPGTYNEQFF
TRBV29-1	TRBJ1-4	CSVEAQEITNRNEKLFF
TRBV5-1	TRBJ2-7	CASSPGGGPSYEQYF
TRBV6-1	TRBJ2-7	CASNRDRLAHEQYF
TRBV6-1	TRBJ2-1	CASSTGLAGYNEQFF
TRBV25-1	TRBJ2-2	CASSREGLLAGELFF
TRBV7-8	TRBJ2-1	CASSTSGSTYNEQFF
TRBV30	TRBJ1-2	CAFSLGRGGGYTF
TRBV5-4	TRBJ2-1	CASSPGWTRGGPEQFF
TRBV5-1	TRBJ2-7	CASSYDNLGVYEQYF
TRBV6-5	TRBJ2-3	CASSDHTDTQYF
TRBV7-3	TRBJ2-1	CASSPTSGGAGEQFF
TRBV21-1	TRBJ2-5	CASSKALRVAGGLQETQYF
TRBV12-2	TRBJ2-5	CASRSTLASGAQETQYF
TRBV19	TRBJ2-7	CASAGSQYEQYF
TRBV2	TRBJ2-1	CASSASESDNEQFF
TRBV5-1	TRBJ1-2	CASSKGQVLGYTF
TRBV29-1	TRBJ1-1	CSVYLQGQMNTEAFF
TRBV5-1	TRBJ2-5	CASSYTGDWETQYF
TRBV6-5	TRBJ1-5	CASSFGQAQPQHF
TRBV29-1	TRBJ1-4	CSVVGTGEGEKLFF
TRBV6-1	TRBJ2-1	CASSAGDRGGEQFF
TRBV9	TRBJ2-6	CASSVGRRSSGANVLTF
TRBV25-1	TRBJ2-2	CASSDPNTGELFF
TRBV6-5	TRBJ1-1	CASRFGTGGPEAFF
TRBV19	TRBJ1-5	CASSHRGRAGQPQHF
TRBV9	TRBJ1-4	CASSVAPGDEKLFF
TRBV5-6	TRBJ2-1	CASSLTGHVNRDEQFF
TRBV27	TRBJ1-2	CASSLRDSYGYTF
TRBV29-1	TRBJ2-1	CSVGVLAGVVEQFF
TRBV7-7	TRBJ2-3	CASSSNRADTQYF
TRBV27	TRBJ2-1	CASSLAGGNEQFF
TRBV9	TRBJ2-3	CASSVEVDARWGTDTQYF
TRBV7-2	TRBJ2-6	CASSLRSFARSGANVLTF
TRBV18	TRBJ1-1	CASSSDTEAFF
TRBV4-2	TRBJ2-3	CASSQGSGGVVTQYF
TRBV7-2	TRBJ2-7	CASSPLVGSSYEQYF